The 31 T cell receptor beta chains given below trace back to one sample, sequenced in a study of OX40 agonist ivuxolimab in advanced cancers. Generated by immunoSEQ multiplex PCR, the TCRdb table keeps only in-frame clones and is missing some. The repertoire includes 81,000 or so clones, under 95% of them detected once, and roughly 8.4% sits in the top ten. The sample consisted of CD4+ or CD8+ T cells sorted from blood, taken in a trial of the OX40 agonist ivuxolimab. Source of these receptors: an adult with an advanced solid tumor such as melanoma, head and neck, liver or kidney cancer.

The V gene is TRBV6-5, the J gene TRBJ2-4, with TRBD1 matching 7 bases. The germline V gene has CDR1 MNHEY and CDR2 SVGAGI. The CDR3 extends over 15 amino acids. Trimming cost V 5 bases and J 5 bases; bases outside gene matches: 9. The CDR3 DNA is TGTGCCAGCAGTAGTAAACAGGGGCCCCAAAACATTCAGTACTTC. Translation gives CASSSKQGPQNIQYF.

The gene calls are TRBV7-3 and TRBJ1-2; 7 bases map to TRBD1. The CDR3 spans 17 residues. Trimming removed 1 base from V and 0 bases from J; junction bases left unmatched: 8. Germline assignment: CDR1 SGHTA and CDR2 FQGTGA. The chain's CDR3 is CASSLNARDSANYGYTF. The CDR3 DNA reads TGTGCCAGCAGCTTAAACGCTCGGGACAGTGCTAACTATGGCTACACCTTC.

This clone was seen a single time. Within the sample, other DNA sequences also encode this same CDR3. This chain uses TRBV4-3 with TRBJ2-2; 7 nucleotides align to TRBD1. Germline V gives CDR1 LGHNA, CDR2 YSLEER. V lost 3 bases to trimming and J lost 5 bases; unmatched junction nucleotides: 3. CDR3 length: 14 residues. In DNA, the CDR3 is TGCGCCAGCAGCCAGACGACAGGGACCGGGGAGCTGTTTTTT. Amino acids: CASSQTTGTGELFF.

V is TRBV19 and J is TRBJ1-1, with 7 bases that match TRBD1. CDR1 is LNHDA, CDR2 SQIVND, per germline (reference sequence). CDR3 length equals 15 residues. V was clipped by 5 bases and J by 0 bases; unmatched bases: 6. The CDR3 DNA reads TGTGCCAGTAGTGGACCGGGACAGATGAACACTGAAGCTTTCTTT. Amino acids: CASSGPGQMNTEAFF. The variable domain in full, with the rest retrieved from reference TRBV19 and TRBJ1-1, is DGGITQSPKYLFRKEGQNVTLSCEQNLNHDAMYWYRQDPGQGLRLIYYSQIVNDFQKGDIAEGYSVSREKKESFPLTVTSAQKNPTAFYLCASSGPGQMNTEAFFGQGTRLTVV.

The chain uses TRBV27 and TRBJ2-1; TRBD2 aligns across 8 bases. The V gene end was trimmed by 2 bases and the J gene end by 6 bases; junction bases not matched to a gene: 6. The germline gives CDR1 MNHEY, CDR2 SMNVEV (reference sequence). The CDR3 sequence is 15 residues long. The CDR3 DNA sequence: TGTGCCAGCAGTTTAGGACTAGCATTCTCCAATGAGCAGTTCTTC. Translating gives CASSLGLAFSNEQFF.

The chain couples TRBV25-1 to TRBJ1-1, with D hard to call. V gave up 1 base and J gave up 6 bases, with 12 bases separating them. Germline V lookup: CDR1 MGHDK, CDR2 SYGVNS. The CDR3 is made up of 14 amino acids. The DNA of the CDR3 is TGTGCCAGCAGTGAATTCGCCCCGGCGGCTGAAGCTTTCTTT. It yields the protein CASSEFAPAAEAFF.

This sequence joins TRBV28 and TRBJ1-1; D is ambiguous. There are 14 residues in the CDR3. V was cut by 2 bases and J by 5 bases, with 12 bases left in between. In germline, CDR1 is MDHEN, CDR2 SYDVKM. CDR3 in amino acids: CASSLDTGETEAFF. The CDR3 coding sequence is TGTGCCAGCAGTTTAGACACGGGAGAGACTGAAGCTTTCTTT. Filled out from reference TRBV28 and TRBJ1-1, the complete variable domain reads DVKVTQSSRYLVKRTGEKVFLECVQDMDHENMFWYRQDPGLGLRLIYFSYDVKMKEKGDIPEGYSVSREKKERFSLILESASTNQTSMYLCASSLDTGETEAFFGQGTRLTVV.

This sequence joins TRBV21-1 and TRBJ1-1; TRBD1, the table's D call, lacks a check against the DNA. TRBV21-1 constitutes a pseudogene. CDR3 length: 14 amino acids. The CDR3 DNA is TGTGCCAGCAGCAAAGGTTCAAAGAACACTGAAGCTTTCTTT. This translates into CASSKGSKNTEAFF.

The chain employs TRBV6-5 and TRBJ2-5; the match to TRBD1 covers 7 bases. This CDR3 has 15 residues. The J segment lost 3 bases and the V segment lost 4 bases, leaving 8 bases of the junction unmatched. The germline gives CDR1 MNHEY, CDR2 SVGAGI. The CDR3 DNA reads as TGTGCCAGCAGTTTTACCGGGACAGCTAAAGAGACCCAGTACTTC. Its translation: CASSFTGTAKETQYF.

V gene TRBV9 combines with J gene TRBJ2-1, with D perhaps matching TRBD2 (5 bases). Trimming took 0 bases from V and 5 from J, leaving 9 bases between them. Looked up from germline, CDR1 is SGDLS and CDR2 is YYNGEE. CDR3 length: 14 amino acids. The CDR3 DNA reads TGTGCCAGCAGCGTAGCCGGGATTGACAATGAGCAGTTCTTC. Protein: CASSVAGIDNEQFF.

This rearrangement joins TRBV27 to TRBJ2-2; TRBD2 matches 8 bases. Looked up from germline, CDR1 is MNHEY and CDR2 is SMNVEV (reference sequence). J lost 4 bases, V lost 5 bases, and 18 bases had no gene match. The CDR3 is 19 residues long. The CDR3 DNA reads as TGTGCCAGCAGTCCCGGGGGGGGGACGTACAGGGTCCGCACCGGGGAGCTGTTTTTT. It encodes CASSPGGGTYRVRTGELFF.

The chain is built from TRBV7-6 and TRBJ1-1; 8 nucleotides agree with TRBD1. The CDR3 contains 14 residues. Germline values: CDR1 SGHVS, CDR2 FNYEAQ. The ends lost 5 bases at V and 1 base at J; junction bases unmatched: 3. The CDR3 DNA is TGTGCCAGCAGCGCAGGGGGCGAGAACACTGAAGCTTTCTTT. Protein product: CASSAGGENTEAFF.

V and J are TRBV6-5 and TRBJ1-1; D ambiguous. The V end lost 2 bases, the J end lost 5 bases, and 9 bases lay between the germline ends. CDR3 length: 13 residues. CDR1 MNHEY and CDR2 SVGAGI come from the germline V gene. The CDR3 reads CASSYDGWTEAFF. The CDR3 DNA is TGTGCCAGCAGTTACGACGGGTGGACTGAAGCTTTCTTT.

This sequence joins TRBV6-5 and TRBJ2-1; no clear D. Trimming left V 1 base short and J 0 bases short, with 7 bases between. The CDR3 runs 15 residues. Per the germline V gene, CDR1 is MNHEY and CDR2 is SVGAGI. The CDR3 DNA reads TGTGCCAGCAGTTACTACCCGTCCTCCTACAATGAGCAGTTCTTC. It translates to CASSYYPSSYNEQFF.

The V and J genes are TRBV5-1 and TRBJ2-1; D gene unclear. In germline, CDR1 is SGHRS, CDR2 YFSETQ. V dropped 1 base and J dropped 2 bases, with 13 bases sitting between them. This CDR3 has 16 residues. The DNA of the CDR3 is TGCGCCAGCAGCTTGATCCCCCCGGCAACCTACAATGAGCAGTTCTTC. Its protein product is CASSLIPPATYNEQFF.

The rearrangement links TRBV2 to TRBJ2-1, with D tentatively TRBD2 (6 bases). The CDR3 is 16 amino acids. The V gene's germline CDR1 is SNHLY and CDR2 FYNNEI. V lost 1 base and J 0 bases, leaving 10 bases between the germline ends. The CDR3 loop reads CASSEGPGVSYNEQFF. CDR3 coding DNA: TGTGCCAGCAGTGAAGGTCCGGGGGTCTCCTACAATGAGCAGTTCTTC.

The gene calls are TRBV5-4 and TRBJ2-3; D not certain. Germline CDR1 is SGHNT and CDR2 is YYREEE (reference sequence). The CDR3 has 14 residues. V was shortened by 7 bases and J by 6 bases, with 18 bases between the two germline ends. The CDR3 sequence: CASGWGSDVDTQYF. The CDR3 DNA is TGTGCCAGCGGGTGGGGTAGTGATGTGGATACGCAGTATTTT. Full variable domain (remainder filled in from reference TRBV5-4 and TRBJ2-3): ETGVTQSPTHLIKTRGQQVTLRCSSQSGHNTVSWYQQALGQGPQFIFQYYREEENGRGNFPPRFSGLQFPNYSSELNVNALELDDSALYLCASGWGSDVDTQYFGPGTRLTVL.

The chain uses TRBV7-9 and TRBJ1-5; 9 bases line up with TRBD1. V gave up 5 bases and J gave up 7 bases; unmatched junction bases: 9. Germline V gene sequence: CDR1 SEHNR, CDR2 FQNEAQ (reference sequence). This CDR3 spans 15 amino acids. Written as DNA, the CDR3 is TGTGCCAGCAGCGACGGACAGGGGTTTCAGCAGCCCCAGCATTTT. Translation gives CASSDGQGFQQPQHF.

This clone is a singleton in its sample. The chain combines TRBV5-6 with TRBJ2-7; D unclear. This CDR3 comprises 14 residues. Germline CDR1 reads SGHDT; CDR2 reads YYEEEE. The V end was cut by 7 bases, the J end by 1 base, with 15 bases between. The CDR3 loop reads CASSKTPDSYEQYF. The CDR3 DNA follows: TGTGCCAGCTCAAAGACACCGGATTCCTACGAGCAGTACTTC.

The chain uses TRBV28 and TRBJ1-5, with a tentative D call TRBD1 (5 bases). The CDR3 totals 13 residues. Germline V gene data show CDR1 as MDHEN and CDR2 as SYDVKM. V was shortened by 5 bases and J by 7 bases, with 12 bases between the two germline ends. The CDR3 DNA follows: TGTGCCAGCAGTCCCGTGGGGCGGCAGCCCCAGCATTTT. Translation: CASSPVGRQPQHF.

The rearrangement joins TRBV28 to TRBJ1-2; D is ambiguous. The germline V and J ends were trimmed by 3 bases and 4 bases, with 9 bases remaining between them. Germline CDR1 is MDHEN and CDR2 is SYDVKM. CDR3 length: 13 amino acids. The CDR3 sequence: CASSLSDFYGYTF. CDR3 in DNA: TGTGCCAGCAGTTTGTCAGATTTCTATGGCTACACCTTC.

This sequence joins TRBV19 and TRBJ2-2, with D perhaps TRBD2 (6 bases). CDR1 is LNHDA and CDR2 is SQIVND in the germline V gene (reference sequence). This CDR3 has 13 amino acids. V gave up 8 bases and J gave up 3 bases, with 10 bases separating them. The CDR3 DNA is TGTGCCAGTCTCGGGGGATACACCGGGGAGCTGTTTTTT. Its translation: CASLGGYTGELFF. Complete variable domain (other parts from reference TRBV19 and TRBJ2-2): DGGITQSPKYLFRKEGQNVTLSCEQNLNHDAMYWYRQDPGQGLRLIYYSQIVNDFQKGDIAEGYSVSREKKESFPLTVTSAQKNPTAFYLCASLGGYTGELFFGEGSRLTVL.

This rearrangement joins TRBV15 to TRBJ1-5; no firm D call. Germline CDR1 is LNHNV and CDR2 is YYDKDF (reference sequence). This CDR3 contains 14 residues. The V and J ends lost 9 bases and 4 bases respectively, with 16 bases between them. DNA of the CDR3: TGTGCCACAAAAGCCCCCGGGAAGAATCAGCCCCAGCATTTT. It codes for CATKAPGKNQPQHF.

V and J are TRBV9 and TRBJ1-2, with D unclear. The CDR3 has 12 residues. The ends were cut back, 0 bases at V and 5 bases at J, with 5 bases in the middle. Germline V gene sequence: CDR1 SGDLS, CDR2 YYNGEE. CDR3 loop: CASSVGLYGYTF. In nucleotides, the CDR3 is TGTGCCAGCAGCGTAGGCCTTTATGGCTACACCTTC.

The chain links TRBV10-1 to TRBJ2-7; no definite D call. CDR3 length: 12 amino acids. The germline V gene has CDR1 WNHNN and CDR2 SYGVQD (reference sequence). V lost 0 bases and J 2 bases, leaving 2 bases between the germline ends. The CDR3 loop reads CASSESPYEQYV. Here the CDR3 DNA reads TGCGCCAGCAGTGAGTCGCCCTACGAGCAGTACGTC.

This clone was detected only a few times. The rearrangement joins TRBV19 to TRBJ2-7; the D call may be TRBD1 or TRBD2 (5 bases each). This CDR3 is 15 amino acids long. Germline V CDR1 and CDR2: LNHDA, SQIVND (reference sequence). Trimming shortened V by 6 bases and J by 5 bases, and 20 bases separated the two germline ends. The CDR3 protein is CASSPFGGGEDEQYV. For the CDR3, the DNA is TGTGCCAGTAGCCCCTTTGGGGGTGGCGAGGACGAGCAGTACGTC.

The CDR3 DNA sequence: TGTGCCAGCAGACCTTGGACCACAAATCAGCCCCAGCATTTT. Translating gives CASRPWTTNQPQHF. This chain joins TRBV6-1 and TRBJ1-5; no clear D gene. The CDR3 contains 14 residues. CDR1 and CDR2 (germline): MNHNS, SASEGT. Trimming stripped 6 bases from V and 4 bases from J, with 13 bases between.

V usage is TRBV6-6 and J usage is TRBJ2-7; D is unclear. Trimming pared 0 bases from V and 3 bases from J, leaving 6 bases between. Germline V gene data show CDR1 as MNHNY and CDR2 as SVGAGI (reference sequence). This CDR3 is built from 13 residues. The CDR3 nucleotides are TGTGCCAGCAGTTACTCTGGGAACTACGAGCAGTACTTC. It yields the protein CASSYSGNYEQYF.

The chain combines TRBV4-1 with TRBJ1-6; 8 nucleotides align to TRBD1. The ends lost 1 base at V and 10 bases at J; junction bases unmatched: 6. CDR1 MGHRA and CDR2 YSYEKL come from the germline V gene. The CDR3 is 15 amino acids. For the CDR3, the DNA is TGCGCCAGCAGCCAAGGGCAGGGGGCAAGATCACCCCTCCACTTT. Encoded protein: CASSQGQGARSPLHF.

The rearrangement joins TRBV25-1 to TRBJ1-1; D might be TRBD1 (6 bases). V lost 4 bases and J 8 bases, leaving 20 bases between the germline ends. Germline V gene sequence: CDR1 MGHDK, CDR2 SYGVNS. The CDR3 length is 15 residues. The CDR3 sequence: CASSVLAGADPEAFF. For the CDR3, the DNA is TGTGCCAGCAGTGTTCTAGCAGGGGCCGACCCGGAAGCTTTCTTT.

This rearrangement joins TRBV4-1 to TRBJ1-2; D remains unclear. In germline, CDR1 is MGHRA, CDR2 YSYEKL. The germline V and J ends were trimmed by 0 bases and 5 bases, with 7 bases remaining between them. There are 13 residues in the CDR3. The CDR3 spells CASSQEGLYGYTF. The CDR3 coding sequence is TGCGCCAGCAGCCAAGAAGGCCTGTATGGCTACACCTTC.